These 10 T cell receptor beta chains share one sample of origin, sequenced in a study of blood T cell repertoires in COVID-19. Measured with immunoSEQ multiplex PCR; TCRdb has only the in-frame clones, and not every one. The sample records some 300,000 clones, around 90% being singletons. The sample taken for sequencing was PBMCs or T cells enriched from blood (not recorded which). The receptors derive from a woman younger than 45 who had recovered from COVID-19.

The chain couples TRBV11-2 to TRBJ1-1, with a weak D call TRBD1 (5 bases). Trimming removed 1 base from V and 0 bases from J, with 12 bases in between. The CDR3 loop spans 16 amino acids. In germline, CDR1 is SGHAT, CDR2 FQNNGV. The CDR3 here is CASSLGQGTMNTEAFF. The CDR3, as DNA: TGTGCCAGCAGCTTAGGCCAGGGTACAATGAACACTGAAGCTTTCTTT.

The chain is built from TRBV28 and TRBJ1-2; tentative D call: TRBD1 (6 bases). This CDR3 has 17 amino acids. Germline values: CDR1 MDHEN, CDR2 SYDVKM. V was clipped by 5 bases and J by 1 base, with 20 bases between them. The CDR3 loop is CASSPITDSDLNYGYTF. CDR3 in DNA: TGTGCCAGCAGTCCGATCACGGACAGCGACCTTAACTATGGCTACACCTTC.

This chain joins TRBV29-1 and TRBJ2-3; D is unclear. V shed 3 bases and J shed 7 bases, with 11 bases lying between them. Per the germline V gene, CDR1 is SQVTM and CDR2 is ANQGSEA. This CDR3 comprises 12 residues. The CDR3 region is CSVENFVNTQYF. The CDR3 region has the DNA TGCAGCGTTGAGAACTTTGTAAATACGCAGTATTTT.

The CDR3 spells CASSLFRGTSYGYTF. The CDR3 region has the DNA TGTGCCAGCAGCTTATTTCGGGGGACTTCCTATGGCTACACCTTC. The chain employs TRBV7-2 and TRBJ1-2; perhaps TRBD1 as D (5 bases). CDR1 is SGHTA, CDR2 FQGNSA, per germline. The V and J ends lost 2 bases and 4 bases respectively, with 14 bases between them. This CDR3 has 15 amino acids.

This clone was found a few times. The V and J genes are TRBV27 and TRBJ1-5, with 7 positions matching TRBD1. J was trimmed by 5 bases and V by 2 bases; bases with no gene match: 6. Germline CDR1 MNHEY, CDR2 SMNVEV (reference sequence). CDR3 length: 15 residues. The CDR3 loop is CASSLIPTGDQPQHF. The CDR3 DNA reads TGTGCCAGCAGTTTAATACCCACAGGGGATCAGCCCCAGCATTTT.

This chain joins TRBV7-8 and TRBJ1-2; 7 bases line up with TRBD1. The CDR3 runs 16 residues. J lost 2 bases, V lost 5 bases, and 11 bases had no gene match. The germline V gene has CDR1 SGHVS and CDR2 FQNEAQ. CDR3 region: CASSTTRGQLNYGYTF. For the CDR3, the DNA is TGTGCCAGCAGCACCACCAGGGGACAGTTGAACTATGGCTACACCTTC.

The CDR3 protein is CASISGYGYTF. The DNA for the CDR3 is TGTGCCAGTATTTCAGGGTATGGCTACACCTTC. The rearrangement uses TRBV28 and TRBJ1-2; TRBD1 is a possible D gene (5 bases). Germline CDR1 and CDR2: MDHEN and SYDVKM. Trimming removed 9 bases at V and 5 bases at J, with 10 bases between. This CDR3 is built from 11 residues.

The chain uses TRBV30 and TRBJ1-2; the match to TRBD1 covers 7 bases. The CDR3 has 17 amino acids. Germline V lookup: CDR1 GTSNPN, CDR2 SVGIG (reference sequence). After removal of 0 bases from V and 1 base from J, the junction contained 11 bases not matched to a gene. CDR3 sequence reads: CAWSVTLGTVGNYGYTF. DNA of the CDR3: TGTGCCTGGAGTGTAACCCTCGGGACAGTCGGTAACTATGGCTACACCTTC.

The genes are TRBV4-3 and TRBJ1-1, with D perhaps TRBD1 (5 bases). The V gene's germline CDR1 is LGHNA and CDR2 YSLEER. The CDR3 contains 15 residues. The V end was cut by 0 bases, the J end by 10 bases, with 18 bases between. For the CDR3, the DNA is TGCGCCAGCAGCCAAGATGGGGCAGTTGATGTTGTAGCTTTCTTT. Its protein is CASSQDGAVDVVAFF.

The rearrangement uses TRBV5-1 and TRBJ2-5; D gene uncertain. The CDR3 has 16 residues. CDR1 SGHRS and CDR2 YFSETQ come from the germline V gene. Trimming cost V 6 bases and J 5 bases, with 23 bases left between them. The CDR3 DNA is TGCGCCAGCACCTATACAGTTACGTCCCTTGCGGAGACCCAGTACTTC. It yields the protein CASTYTVTSLAETQYF.